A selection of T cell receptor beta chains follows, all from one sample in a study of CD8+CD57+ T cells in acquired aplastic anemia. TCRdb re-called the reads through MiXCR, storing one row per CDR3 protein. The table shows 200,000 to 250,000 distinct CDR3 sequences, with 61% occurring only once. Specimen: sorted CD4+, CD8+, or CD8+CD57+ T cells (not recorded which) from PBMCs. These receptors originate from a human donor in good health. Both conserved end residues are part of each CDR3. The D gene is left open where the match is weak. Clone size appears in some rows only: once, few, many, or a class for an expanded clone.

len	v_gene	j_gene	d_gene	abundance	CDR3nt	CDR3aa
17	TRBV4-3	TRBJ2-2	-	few	TGCGCCAGCAGCCAAGATAGTCCCACAGAGAACACCGGGGAGCTGTTTTTT	CASSQDSPTENTGELFF
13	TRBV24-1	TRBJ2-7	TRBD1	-	TGTGCCACCAGTGGGGCAGGGGGCTACGAGCAGTACTTC	CATSGAGGYEQYF
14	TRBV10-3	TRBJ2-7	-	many	TGTGCCATCCAAGACCCCGGACAGACCTACGAGCAGTACTTC	CAIQDPGQTYEQYF
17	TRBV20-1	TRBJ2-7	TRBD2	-	TGCAGTGCTAGAGTGTCGAGGGCGGGAGTCTCCTACAATGAGCAGTACTTC	CSARVSRAGVSYNEQYF
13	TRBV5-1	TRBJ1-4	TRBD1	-	TGCGCCAGCAGCTTTGGACAGGGCGGAAAACTGTTTTTT	CASSFGQGGKLFF
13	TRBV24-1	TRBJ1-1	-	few	TGTGCCACCAGTTCTGCTCTGAACACTGAAGCTTTCTTT	CATSSALNTEAFF
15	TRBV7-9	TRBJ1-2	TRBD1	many	TGTGCCAGCAGCTTAGGAACAGGGGGCGACTATGGCTACACCTTC	CASSLGTGGDYGYTF
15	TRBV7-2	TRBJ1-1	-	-	TGTGCCAGCAGCACCTCCCGGGGGGGCGACACTGAAGCTTTCTTT	CASSTSRGGDTEAFF
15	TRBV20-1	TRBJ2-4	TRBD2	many	TGCAGTGCTAGTTGGCCGGGGGGGGGGAAAAACATTCAGTACTTC	CSASWPGGGKNIQYF
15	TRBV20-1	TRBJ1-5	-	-	TGCAGTGCCTATCCGTCGTGGCCAAGCAATCAGCCCCAGCATTTT	CSAYPSWPSNQPQHF
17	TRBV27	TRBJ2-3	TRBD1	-	TGTGCCAGCAGTCCACTCCCCCTCAGGGGGAACACAGATACGCAGTATTTT	CASSPLPLRGNTDTQYF
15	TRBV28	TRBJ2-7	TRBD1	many	TGTGCCAGCAGTATTTCCGGGACAGGGGTGTACGAGCAGTACTTC	CASSISGTGVYEQYF
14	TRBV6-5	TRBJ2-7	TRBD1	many	TGTGCCAGCAGTTGGACAGGGAGCGGGTACGAGCAGTACTTC	CASSWTGSGYEQYF
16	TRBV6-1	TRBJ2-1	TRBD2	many	TGTGCCAGCAGTGCCAGACTAGCGGGCCCTTTGGATGAGCAGTTCTTC	CASSARLAGPLDEQFF
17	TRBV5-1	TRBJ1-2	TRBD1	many	TGCGCCAGCAGCTTATGGGTGACAGGGGATTTACCTTATGGCTACACCTTC	CASSLWVTGDLPYGYTF
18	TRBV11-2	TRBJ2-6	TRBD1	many	TGTGCCAGCAGCTTAACGGGACAGACTGACTCTGGGGCCAACGTCCTGACTTTC	CASSLTGQTDSGANVLTF
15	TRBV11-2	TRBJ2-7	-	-	TGTGCCAGCAGCTTGAACGAGCAGGGTGCCTACGAGCAGTACTTC	CASSLNEQGAYEQYF
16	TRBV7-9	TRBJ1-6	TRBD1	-	TGTGCCAGCAGCTTGGGGACAGGCCGATATAATTCACCCCTCCACTTT	CASSLGTGRYNSPLHF
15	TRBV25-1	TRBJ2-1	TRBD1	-	TGTGCCAGATCGACCCGGGACAGGGGAGACAATGAGCAGTTCTTC	CARSTRDRGDNEQFF
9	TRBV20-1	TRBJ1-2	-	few	TGCAGTGCTAGTATTGGCTACACCTTC	CSASIGYTF
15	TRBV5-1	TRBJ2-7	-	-	TGCGCCAGCAGCTTAAACTTGGACCCTGCCGCCGAGCAGTACTTC	CASSLNLDPAAEQYF
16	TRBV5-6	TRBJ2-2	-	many	TGTGCCAGCAGCCAGGTCCTCCCGACCGCTACCGGGGAGCTGTTTTTT	CASSQVLPTATGELFF
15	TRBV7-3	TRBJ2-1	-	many	TGTGCCAGCAGCCAATCGTCACTAGGCGGCAATGAGCAGTTCTTC	CASSQSSLGGNEQFF
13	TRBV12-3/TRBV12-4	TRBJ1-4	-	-	TGTGCCAGCAATCCGGGACCAGAGAGCGGACTGTTTTTT	CASNPGPESGLFF
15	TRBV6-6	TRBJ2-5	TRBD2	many	TGTGCCAGCAGTTACTCGTGGGGGACTAAAGAGACCCAGTACTTC	CASSYSWGTKETQYF
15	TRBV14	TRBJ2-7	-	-	TGTGCCAGCAGCTTACCGAACAGCGCATACTACGAGCAGTACTTC	CASSLPNSAYYEQYF
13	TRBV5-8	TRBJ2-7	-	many	TGTGCCAGCAGCTTGGGAAGGCAGTACGAGCAGTACTTC	CASSLGRQYEQYF
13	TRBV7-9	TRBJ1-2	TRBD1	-	TGTGCCAGCAGCTTTAGGACAGGGGATGGCTACACCTTC	CASSFRTGDGYTF
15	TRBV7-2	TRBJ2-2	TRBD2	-	TGTGCCAGCAGTCCCTCGCGGGGGGGCACCGGGGAGCTGTTTTTT	CASSPSRGGTGELFF
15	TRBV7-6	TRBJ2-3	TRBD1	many	TGTGCCAGCAGTCACACAGGGGGGCGTACAGATACGCAGTATTTT	CASSHTGGRTDTQYF
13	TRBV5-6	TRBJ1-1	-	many	TGTGCCAGCGGGCCGGGACAGAACACTGAAGCTTTCTTT	CASGPGQNTEAFF
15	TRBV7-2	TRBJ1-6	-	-	TGTGCCTGCAGCGTGCGTGGTCAGGGGAGATCACCCCTCCACTTT	CACSVRGQGRSPLHF
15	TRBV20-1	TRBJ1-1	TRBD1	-	TGCAGTGCCCCTGATACGGGACAGGGATCCACTGAAGCTTTCTTT	CSAPDTGQGSTEAFF
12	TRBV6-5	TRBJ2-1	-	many	TGTGCCAGCCGGGTAGGGGGGAATGAGCAGTTCTTC	CASRVGGNEQFF
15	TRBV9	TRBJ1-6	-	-	TGTGCCAGCAGCCCCCGGGACGGAGGCAGGTCACCCCTCCACTTT	CASSPRDGGRSPLHF
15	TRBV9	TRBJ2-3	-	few	TGTGCCAGCAGCGTGCTAGTTGGGCACACAGATACGCAGTATTTT	CASSVLVGHTDTQYF
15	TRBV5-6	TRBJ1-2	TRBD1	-	TGTGCCAGCAGCCTATCCGGGACAGGGGACTATGGCTACACCTTC	CASSLSGTGDYGYTF
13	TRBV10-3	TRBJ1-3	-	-	TGTGCCACCGCAGAATCCCCTGGAAACACCATATATTTT	CATAESPGNTIYF
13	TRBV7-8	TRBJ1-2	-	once	TGTGCCAGCAGCCCCGGACAGATATATGGCTACACCTTC	CASSPGQIYGYTF
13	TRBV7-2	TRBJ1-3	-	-	TGTGCCAGCAGCTTAGATGATGGAAACACCATATATTTT	CASSLDDGNTIYF